This TCR beta chain comes out of a study of PD-1 blockade in classical Hodgkin lymphoma. Study-level findings and limits: Newly diagnosed and completely responding patients shared comparable baseline diversity. After ASCT, patients who started nivolumab under 1 year later were excluded.

This table comes from immunoSEQ multiplex PCR, and its TCRdb copy is limited to in-frame clones, with some not included. Of 100,000 to 130,000 clones in the sample, 80% to 90% are singletons; the top ten hold 20%. With regard to this clone: Antigen specificity is unknown.

Autologous stem cell transplantation was followed by relapse in every patient, and brentuximab vedotin exposure varied. The CDR3 is 14 residues long. Trimming took off 1 base at V and 7 bases at J, with 13 bases between the two ends. CDR1 and CDR2 (germline): SNHLY, FYNNEI. The sequence came from a human donor with classical Hodgkin lymphoma. The J gene is TRBJ1-2, the V gene TRBV2, with a possible D match to TRBD1 (6 bases). Sequences were derived from peripheral blood mononuclear cells (PBMCs), sampled before the second cycle of nivolumab. CDR3 bases: TGTGCCAGCAGTGAAGGAACAGGGCCCCTTGGCTACACCTTC. The encoded protein is CASSEGTGPLGYTF.